This record covers a single TCR beta chain. This clone was seen a handful of times. Its recognized antigen is unknown. There are no base qualities to consult, and no much larger clone falls within one base. This entry comes from a study of a mutant IDH1 vaccine in newly diagnosed glioma (dated by TCRdb to the early 2020s). Regarding the research as a whole: Vaccination began 4-6 weeks after radiotherapy alone, or alongside temozolomide cycles in the chemotherapy-containing groups. The week-35 safety follow-up took place at visit V12, and the week-47 end of study took place at visit V13. Of the 32 patients who were treated, about 60% were male and around 38% were female, and the mean age was about 40 years. Before enrollment, most patients had been given radiochemotherapy with temozolomide as standard therapy, while the rest had received either radiotherapy alone or temozolomide alone. Peripheral blood was collected at six visits: V03 (baseline), V05, V07, V10, V12 and V13. For exploratory analyses, longitudinal TCRB deep sequencing was carried out in roughly 23 treated patients wherever samples were available. Study-level results and caveats: It was noted by the authors that analyses of patient blood samples could not be reproduced owing to sample limitations. Across multiple MHC alleles, vaccine-induced immune responses were seen in 85% to 95% of patients. Pseudoprogression appeared unrelated to alterations in the top peripheral T cell clonotypes detected by TCRB sequencing. Availability determined which PBMC samples were chosen for TCRB deep sequencing.

What the time point label conveys for this sample: week 47, end of study. Every vaccine dose consisted of 300 ug of a 20-mer mutant IDH1 peptide in Montanide, administered subcutaneously together with topical imiquimod. Patients were given eight vaccinations, in weeks 1, 3, 5, 7, 11, 15, 19 and 23, which matched visits V03 through V10. Newly diagnosed WHO grade 3 or 4 IDH1-mutant astrocytomas showing loss of nuclear ATRX were present in the donors. The samples were drawn from NOA16, a multicentre, single-arm, open-label phase I trial in Germany that tested a mutant IDH1 peptide vaccine in humans for the first time. The DNeasy Blood and Tissue Kit was used to extract genomic DNA from EDTA blood for TCRB sequencing. CDR3 length: 14 amino acids, cysteine to phenylalanine. Left in the record is the CDR3 DNA by itself, 42 bases read in frame from the first base. V is cut by 6 bases and J by 0 bases, and the space between the germline ends is 11 bases. Looking up the germline V gene yields CDR1 SGHDN and CDR2 FVKESK.

To prepare the library, the immunoSEQ multiplex PCR assay was applied. Rearranged TCR beta chain sequences were amplified with the hsTCRB Kit following the manufacturer's protocol. An Illumina MiSeq was used to sequence the TCRB libraries. The paper's processing steps were these. The kit vendor's proprietary platform handled demultiplexing, trimming and gene mapping. TCRdb stores this immuneACCESS table with in-frame sequences only. Part of the clones is absent; in the studies checked, under half of the shortfall reflects unresolved V genes, and no reason is known for the rest. V, J and clone size derive from that table, while D and trimming were established from the DNA sequence. This sample comprises around 33,000 clones, 80% to 90% of them detected only once. The ten largest clonotypes hold about 12% of the sample.

This TCR was recovered from a woman in her twenties or thirties with glioma. The chain employs TRBV14 and TRBJ1-1; the D segment cannot be called with confidence. Sequences were derived from PBMCs, sampled from a glioma patient whose treatment included an IDH1 peptide vaccine. The nucleotide sequence reads as follows: TGTGCCAGCAGTGATTACCGGGTGAACACTGAAGCTTTCTTT. Translated, this gives CASSDYRVNTEAFF.